This T cell receptor (beta chain) was identified during a study of T cells in Graves' hyperthyroidism and ophthalmopathy. Study-wide points: Ophthalmopathy was model-predicted a median about 6 months pre-onset.

RNA transcripts gave rise to amplified TCR beta CDR3 regions. Researchers ran a first-round RT-PCR on the TCR CDR3 using the HTBI primer set. TCRdb ran MiXCR on the multiplex PCR reads and lists one entry per CDR3 protein. The sample carries around 300,000 distinct CDR3 sequences, 12% to 15% recorded once. As regards this clonotype: Its target is not known. The junction and the germline gene differ at one end; a read error may be behind it.

The CDR3 covers 14 residues. CDR1 and CDR2 from the germline V gene are SGHTA and FQGNSA. Sequenced input: blood. The V and J genes are TRBV7-2 and TRBJ1-4; tentative D call: TRBD1 (5 bases). This receptor was identified in a woman between 40 and 55 years old with Graves' hyperthyroidism. CDR3 DNA: TGTGCCAGCAGCTCAGGGAGGTGGGATGAAAGACTGTTTTTT. It translates to CASSSGRWDERLFF.